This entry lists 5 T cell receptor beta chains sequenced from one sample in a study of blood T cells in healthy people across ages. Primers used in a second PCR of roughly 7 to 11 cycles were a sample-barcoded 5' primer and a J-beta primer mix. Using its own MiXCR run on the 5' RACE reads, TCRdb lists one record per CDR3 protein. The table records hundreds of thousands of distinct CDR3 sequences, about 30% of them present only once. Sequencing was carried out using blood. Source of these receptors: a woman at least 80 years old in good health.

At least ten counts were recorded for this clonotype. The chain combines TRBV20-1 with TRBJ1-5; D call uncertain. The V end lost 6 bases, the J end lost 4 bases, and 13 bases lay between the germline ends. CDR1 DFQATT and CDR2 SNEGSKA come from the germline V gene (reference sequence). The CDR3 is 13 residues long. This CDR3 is CSAQGQANQPQHF. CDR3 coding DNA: TGCAGTGCACAAGGGCAGGCTAATCAGCCCCAGCATTTT.

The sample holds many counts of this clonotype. The CDR3 is CASSLTGTGGVGNQPQHF. CDR3 nucleotide sequence: TGTGCCAGCAGCCTTACCGGGACAGGGGGCGTGGGCAATCAGCCCCAGCATTTT. The chain uses TRBV7-2 and TRBJ1-5; 12 bases align to TRBD1. V gave up 5 bases and J gave up 2 bases; unmatched junction bases: 10. The CDR3 loop spans 18 amino acids. CDR1 is SGHTA, CDR2 FQGNSA, per germline.

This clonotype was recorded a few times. The CDR3 loop is CASTETGVGEAFF. The CDR3 DNA is TGTGCCAGCACCGAGACGGGGGTAGGTGAAGCTTTCTTT. This chain joins TRBV7-2 and TRBJ1-1, with D possibly matching TRBD1 (5 bases). This CDR3 has 13 residues. The germline V gene has CDR1 SGHTA and CDR2 FQGNSA. V was trimmed by 7 bases and J by 7 bases, leaving 16 bases between them.

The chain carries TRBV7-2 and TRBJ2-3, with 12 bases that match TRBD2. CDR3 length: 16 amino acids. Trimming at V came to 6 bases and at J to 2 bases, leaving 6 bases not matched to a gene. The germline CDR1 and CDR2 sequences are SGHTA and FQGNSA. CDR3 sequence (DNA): TGTGCCAGCAGAAACGGACTAGCGGGGACCACAGATACGCAGTATTTT. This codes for CASRNGLAGTTDTQYF.

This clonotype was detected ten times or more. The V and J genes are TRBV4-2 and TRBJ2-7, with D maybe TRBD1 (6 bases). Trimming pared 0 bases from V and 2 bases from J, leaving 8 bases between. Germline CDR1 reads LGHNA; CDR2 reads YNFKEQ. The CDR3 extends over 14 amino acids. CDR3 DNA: TGTGCCAGCAGCCAAGATAACAGGGCCTACGAGCAGTACTTC. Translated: CASSQDNRAYEQYF.